This record covers a single TCR beta chain. The antigen is undetermined. A read error may account for a junction end that differs from germline. 13 Jbeta primers and 60 Vbeta primers were used for the PCR. Method: immunoSEQ multiplex PCR; TCRdb's copy keeps in-frame clones and lacks some. Of around 150,000 clones listed, around 68% were seen once; the top ten hold 2.5% to 3%. The CDR3 totals 16 residues. CDR1 is MNHNS, CDR2 SASEGT, per germline. This entry belongs to a study of cytomegalovirus exposure and HLA in healthy donors. General study findings and limits: Later analysis placed DRB1 highest and HLA-C lowest in TCR association rates, which differed by HLA locus.

Material: PBMCs. This rearrangement joins TRBV6-1 to TRBJ1-6, with D perhaps TRBD1 (6 bases). The TCR originated in a woman between 40 and 50 years old in good health and CMV-seropositive. CDR3 sequence: CASSGPDSLNNSPLNF. The CDR3 region has the DNA TGTGCCAGCAGTGGACCGGACAGTCTAAATAATTCACCCCTCAACTTT.